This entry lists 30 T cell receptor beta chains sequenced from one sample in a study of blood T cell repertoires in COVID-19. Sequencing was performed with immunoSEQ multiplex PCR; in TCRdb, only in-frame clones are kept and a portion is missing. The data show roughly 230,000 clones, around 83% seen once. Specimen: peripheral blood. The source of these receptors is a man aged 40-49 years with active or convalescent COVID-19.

Here the CDR3 DNA reads TGTGCCAGCCGGGATGCCTCCACAGATACGCAGTATTTT. It encodes CASRDASTDTQYF. The rearrangement uses TRBV7-2 and TRBJ2-3; perhaps TRBD2 as D (5 bases). V dropped 8 bases and J dropped 2 bases, with 11 bases sitting between them. This CDR3 spans 13 amino acids. Germline CDR1 is SGHTA and CDR2 is FQGNSA.

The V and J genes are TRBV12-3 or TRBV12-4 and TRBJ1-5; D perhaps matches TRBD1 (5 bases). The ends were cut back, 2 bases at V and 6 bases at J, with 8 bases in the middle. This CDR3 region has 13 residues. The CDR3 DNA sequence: TGTGCCAGCAGTTTATCAGGGTTTCAGCCCCAGCATTTT. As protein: CASSLSGFQPQHF.

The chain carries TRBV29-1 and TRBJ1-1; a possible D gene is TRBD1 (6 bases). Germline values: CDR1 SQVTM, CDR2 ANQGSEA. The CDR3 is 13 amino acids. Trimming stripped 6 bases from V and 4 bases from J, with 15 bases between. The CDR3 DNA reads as TGCAGCGTCCGGACAGTAACGGGCACTGAAGCTTTCTTT. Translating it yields CSVRTVTGTEAFF.

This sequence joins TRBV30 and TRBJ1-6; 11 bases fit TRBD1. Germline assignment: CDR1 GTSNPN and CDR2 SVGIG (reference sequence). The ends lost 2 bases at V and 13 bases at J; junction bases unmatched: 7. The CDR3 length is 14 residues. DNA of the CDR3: TGTGCCTGGAGTAGGGGACAGGGGGTGACGCCCCTCCACTTT. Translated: CAWSRGQGVTPLHF.

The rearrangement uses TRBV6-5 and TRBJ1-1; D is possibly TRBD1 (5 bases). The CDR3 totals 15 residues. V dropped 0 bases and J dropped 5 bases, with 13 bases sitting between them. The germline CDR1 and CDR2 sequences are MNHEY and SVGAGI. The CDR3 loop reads CASSYSKGLGTEAFF. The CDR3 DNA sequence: TGTGCCAGCAGTTACTCGAAGGGGCTGGGGACTGAAGCTTTCTTT.

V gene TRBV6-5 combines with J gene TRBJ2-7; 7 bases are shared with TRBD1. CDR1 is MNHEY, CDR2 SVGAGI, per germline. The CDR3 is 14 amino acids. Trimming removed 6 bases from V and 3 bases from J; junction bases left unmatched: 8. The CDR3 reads CASSVMTGYYEQYF. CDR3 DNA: TGTGCCAGCAGCGTTATGACAGGGTACTACGAGCAGTACTTC.

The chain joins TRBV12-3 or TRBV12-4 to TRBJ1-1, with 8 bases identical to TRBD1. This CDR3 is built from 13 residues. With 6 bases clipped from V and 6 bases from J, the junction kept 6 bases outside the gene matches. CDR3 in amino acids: CASSRTGFAEAFF. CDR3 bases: TGTGCCAGCAGCCGGACAGGGTTCGCTGAAGCTTTCTTT.

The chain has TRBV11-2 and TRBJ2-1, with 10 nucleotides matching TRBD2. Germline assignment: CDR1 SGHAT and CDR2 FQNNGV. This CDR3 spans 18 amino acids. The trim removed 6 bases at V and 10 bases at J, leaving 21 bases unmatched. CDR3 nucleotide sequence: TGTGCCAGCAGTTTCCTGTGGGGCGGAGCGGGAGGGCAAGGGGAGCAGTTCTTC. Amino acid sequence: CASSFLWGGAGGQGEQFF.

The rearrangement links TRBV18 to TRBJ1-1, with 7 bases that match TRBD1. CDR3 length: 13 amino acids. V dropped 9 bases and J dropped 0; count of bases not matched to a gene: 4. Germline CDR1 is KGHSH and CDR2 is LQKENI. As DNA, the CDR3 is TGTGCCAGTCAGGGGGTGATGAACACTGAAGCTTTCTTT. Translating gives CASQGVMNTEAFF.

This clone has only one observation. The CDR3 DNA sequence: TGTGCCAGCAGTGAATTACAGGGTGTCGAAAAACTGTTTTTT. This translates into CASSELQGVEKLFF. V is TRBV6-1 and J is TRBJ1-4; TRBD1 is a possible D gene (6 bases). In germline, CDR1 is MNHNS, CDR2 SASEGT. The CDR3 runs to 14 residues. The germline V and J ends were trimmed by 2 bases and 8 bases, with 12 bases remaining between them.

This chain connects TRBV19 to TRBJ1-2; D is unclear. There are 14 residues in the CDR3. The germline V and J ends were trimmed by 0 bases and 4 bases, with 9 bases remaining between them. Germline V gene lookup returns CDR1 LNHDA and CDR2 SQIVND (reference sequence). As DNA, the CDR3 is TGTGCCAGTAGTATAGACAGGAGGGTCTATGGCTACACCTTC. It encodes CASSIDRRVYGYTF.

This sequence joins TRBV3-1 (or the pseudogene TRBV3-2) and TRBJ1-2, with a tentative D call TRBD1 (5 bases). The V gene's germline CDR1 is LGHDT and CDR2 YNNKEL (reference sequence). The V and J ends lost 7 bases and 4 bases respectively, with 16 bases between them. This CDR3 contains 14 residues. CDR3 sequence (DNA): TGTGCCAGCAACCAGGGCGGGGTTGGCTATGGCTACACCTTC. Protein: CASNQGGVGYGYTF.

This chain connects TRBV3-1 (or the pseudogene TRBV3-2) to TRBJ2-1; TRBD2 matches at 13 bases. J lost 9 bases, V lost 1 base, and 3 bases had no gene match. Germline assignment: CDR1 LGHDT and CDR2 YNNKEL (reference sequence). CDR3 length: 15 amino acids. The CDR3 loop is CASSQGTSGSLEQFF. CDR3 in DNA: TGTGCCAGCAGCCAAGGGACTAGCGGGAGTCTTGAGCAGTTCTTC.

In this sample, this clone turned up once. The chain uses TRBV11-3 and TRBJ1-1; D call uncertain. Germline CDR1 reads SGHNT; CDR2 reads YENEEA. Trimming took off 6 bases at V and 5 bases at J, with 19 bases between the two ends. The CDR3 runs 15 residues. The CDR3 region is CASRTTSGIGTEAFF. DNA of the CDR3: TGTGCCAGCAGGACCACGTCGGGGATAGGTACTGAAGCTTTCTTT.

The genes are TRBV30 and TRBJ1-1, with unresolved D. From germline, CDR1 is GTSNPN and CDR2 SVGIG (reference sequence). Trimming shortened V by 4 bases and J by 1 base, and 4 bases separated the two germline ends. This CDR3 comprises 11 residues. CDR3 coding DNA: TGTGCCTGGACTTGGAACACTGAAGCTTTCTTT. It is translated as CAWTWNTEAFF. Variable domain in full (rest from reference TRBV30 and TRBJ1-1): SQTIHQWPATLVQPVGSPLSLECTVEGTSNPNLYWYRQAAGRGLQLLFYSVGIGQISSEVPQNLSASRPQDRQFILSSKKLLLSDSGFYLCAWTWNTEAFFGQGTRLTVV.

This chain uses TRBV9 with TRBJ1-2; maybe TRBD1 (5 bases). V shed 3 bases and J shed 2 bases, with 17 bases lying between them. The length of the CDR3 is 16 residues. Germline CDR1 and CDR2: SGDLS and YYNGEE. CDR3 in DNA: TGTGCCAGCAGCGCCGCCCTCGACAGCGGGAACTATGGCTACACCTTC. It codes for CASSAALDSGNYGYTF.

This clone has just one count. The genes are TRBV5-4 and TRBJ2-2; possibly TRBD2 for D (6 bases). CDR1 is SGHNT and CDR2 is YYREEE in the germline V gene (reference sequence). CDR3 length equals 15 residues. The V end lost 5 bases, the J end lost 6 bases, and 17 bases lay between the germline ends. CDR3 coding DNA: TGTGCCAGCAGACCTACGGGGGATCGGGCCGGGGAGCTGTTTTTT. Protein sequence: CASRPTGDRAGELFF.

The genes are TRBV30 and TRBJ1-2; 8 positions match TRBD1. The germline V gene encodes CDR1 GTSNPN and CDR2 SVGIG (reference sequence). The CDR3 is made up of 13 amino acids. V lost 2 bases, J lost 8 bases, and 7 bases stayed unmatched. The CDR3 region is CAWSRGQGEGYTF. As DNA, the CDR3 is TGTGCCTGGAGTCGTGGACAGGGCGAAGGCTACACCTTC.

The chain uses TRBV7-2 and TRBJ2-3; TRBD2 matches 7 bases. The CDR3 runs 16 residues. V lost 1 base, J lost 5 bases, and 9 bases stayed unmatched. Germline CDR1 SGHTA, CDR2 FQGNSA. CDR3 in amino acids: CASSLGGWGGKDTQYF. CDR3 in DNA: TGTGCCAGCAGCTTAGGCGGGTGGGGGGGAAAAGATACGCAGTATTTT.

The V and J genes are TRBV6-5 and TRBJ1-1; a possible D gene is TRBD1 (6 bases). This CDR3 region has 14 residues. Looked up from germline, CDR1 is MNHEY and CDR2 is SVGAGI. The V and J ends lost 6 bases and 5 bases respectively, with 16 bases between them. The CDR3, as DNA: TGTGCCAGCAGGAACAGGGCTGGTGGGACTGAAGCTTTCTTT. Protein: CASRNRAGGTEAFF.

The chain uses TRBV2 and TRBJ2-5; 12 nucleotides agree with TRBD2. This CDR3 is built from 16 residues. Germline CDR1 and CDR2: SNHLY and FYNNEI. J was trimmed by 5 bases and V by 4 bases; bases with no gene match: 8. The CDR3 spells CASSGLAGGPGETQYF. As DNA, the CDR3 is TGTGCCAGCAGTGGGCTAGCGGGGGGGCCGGGGGAGACCCAGTACTTC.

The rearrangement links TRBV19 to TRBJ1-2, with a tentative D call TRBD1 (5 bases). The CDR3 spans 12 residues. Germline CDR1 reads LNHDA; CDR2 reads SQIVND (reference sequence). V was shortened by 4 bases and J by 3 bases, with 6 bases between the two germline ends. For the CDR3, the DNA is TGTGCCAGTAGTAAAGGGGACTATGGCTACACCTTC. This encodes CASSKGDYGYTF.

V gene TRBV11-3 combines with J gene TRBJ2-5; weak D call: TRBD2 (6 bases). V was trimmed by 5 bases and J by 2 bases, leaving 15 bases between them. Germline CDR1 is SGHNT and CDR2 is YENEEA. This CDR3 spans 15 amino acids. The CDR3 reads CASSPTGTRQETQYF. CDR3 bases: TGTGCCAGCAGCCCGACTGGGACTCGGCAAGAGACCCAGTACTTC.

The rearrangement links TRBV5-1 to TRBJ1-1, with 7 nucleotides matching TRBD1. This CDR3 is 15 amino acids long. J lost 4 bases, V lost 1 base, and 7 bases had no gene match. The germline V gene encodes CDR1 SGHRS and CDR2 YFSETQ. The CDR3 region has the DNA TGCGCCAGCAGCTTGCAGGGGGGCGCAGCCACTGAAGCTTTCTTT. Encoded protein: CASSLQGGAATEAFF.

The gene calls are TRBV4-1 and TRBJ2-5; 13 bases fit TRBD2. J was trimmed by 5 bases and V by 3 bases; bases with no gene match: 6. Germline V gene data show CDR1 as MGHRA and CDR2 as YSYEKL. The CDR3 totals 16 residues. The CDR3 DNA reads TGCGCCAGCAGCCAGGGAACTAGCGGGAGGGGCGAGACCCAGTACTTC. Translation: CASSQGTSGRGETQYF.

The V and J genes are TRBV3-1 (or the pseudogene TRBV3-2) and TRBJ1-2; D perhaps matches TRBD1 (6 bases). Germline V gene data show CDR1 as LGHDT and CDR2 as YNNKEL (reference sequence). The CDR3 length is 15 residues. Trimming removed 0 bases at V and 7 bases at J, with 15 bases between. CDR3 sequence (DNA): TGTGCCAGCAGCCAAGATTACCGTAAGGGGGTTGGCTACACCTTC. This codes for CASSQDYRKGVGYTF.

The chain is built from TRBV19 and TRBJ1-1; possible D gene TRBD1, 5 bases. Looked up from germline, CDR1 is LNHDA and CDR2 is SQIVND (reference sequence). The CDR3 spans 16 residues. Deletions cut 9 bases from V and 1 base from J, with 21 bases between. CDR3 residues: CASRIWGGVGNTEAFF. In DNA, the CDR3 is TGTGCCAGCCGAATATGGGGGGGTGTCGGGAACACTGAAGCTTTCTTT.

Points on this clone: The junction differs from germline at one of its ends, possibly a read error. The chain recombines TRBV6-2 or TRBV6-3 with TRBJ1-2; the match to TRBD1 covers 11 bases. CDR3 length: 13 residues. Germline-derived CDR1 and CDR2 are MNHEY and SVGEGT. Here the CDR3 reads CASSYGGQGARAF. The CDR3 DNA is TGTGCCAGCAGTTACGGCGGACAGGGGGCGAGGGCCTTC.

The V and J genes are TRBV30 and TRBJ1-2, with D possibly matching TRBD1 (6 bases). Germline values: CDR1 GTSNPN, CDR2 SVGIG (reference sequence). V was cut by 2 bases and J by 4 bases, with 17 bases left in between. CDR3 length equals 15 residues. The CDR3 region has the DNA TGTGCCTGGAGTCCACGACAGGCCCTAAGCTATGGCTACACCTTC. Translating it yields CAWSPRQALSYGYTF.

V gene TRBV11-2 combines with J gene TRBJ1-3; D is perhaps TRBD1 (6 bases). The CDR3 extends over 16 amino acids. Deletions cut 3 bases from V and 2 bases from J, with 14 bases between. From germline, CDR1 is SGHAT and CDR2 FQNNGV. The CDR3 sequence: CASSLLGGAPGNTIYF. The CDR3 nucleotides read TGTGCCAGCAGCTTGCTGGGGGGGGCACCTGGAAACACCATATATTTT.